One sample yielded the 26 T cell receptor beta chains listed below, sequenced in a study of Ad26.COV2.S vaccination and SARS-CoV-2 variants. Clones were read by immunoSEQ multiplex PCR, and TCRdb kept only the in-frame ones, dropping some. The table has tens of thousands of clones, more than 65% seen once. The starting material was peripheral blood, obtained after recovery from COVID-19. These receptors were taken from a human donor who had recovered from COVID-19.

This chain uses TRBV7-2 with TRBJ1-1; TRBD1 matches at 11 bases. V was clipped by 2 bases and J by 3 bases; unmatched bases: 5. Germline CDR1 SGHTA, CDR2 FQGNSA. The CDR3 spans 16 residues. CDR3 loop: CASSLFGQGADTEAFF. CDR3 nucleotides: TGTGCCAGCAGCTTATTCGGACAGGGGGCCGACACTGAAGCTTTCTTT.

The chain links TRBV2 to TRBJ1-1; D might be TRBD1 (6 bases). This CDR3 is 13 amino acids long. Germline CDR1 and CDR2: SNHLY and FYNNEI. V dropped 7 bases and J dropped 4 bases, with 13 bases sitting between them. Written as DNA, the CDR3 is TGTGCCAGCACGTGGGGGGCGAGCACTGAAGCTTTCTTT. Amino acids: CASTWGASTEAFF. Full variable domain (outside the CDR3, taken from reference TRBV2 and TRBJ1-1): EPEVTQTPSHQVTQMGQEVILRCVPISNHLYFYWYRQILGQKVEFLVSFYNNEISEKSEIFDDQFSVERPDGSNFTLKIRSTKLEDSAMYFCASTWGASTEAFFGQGTRLTVV.

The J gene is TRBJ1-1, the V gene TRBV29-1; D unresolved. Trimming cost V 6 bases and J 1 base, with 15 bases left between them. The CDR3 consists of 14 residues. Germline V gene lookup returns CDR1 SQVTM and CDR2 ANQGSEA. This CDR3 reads CSVHVSVGNTEAFF. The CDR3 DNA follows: TGCAGCGTCCACGTGAGCGTGGGGAACACTGAAGCTTTCTTT.

CDR3 nucleotide sequence: TGTGCCACGACAGGGCTCAATTCACCCCTCCACTTT. Translated: CATTGLNSPLHF. J is TRBJ1-6 and V is TRBV28; 7 bases line up with TRBD1. The CDR3 totals 12 residues. The germline V gene has CDR1 MDHEN and CDR2 SYDVKM. The trim removed 10 bases at V and 7 bases at J, leaving 4 bases unmatched.

In nucleotides, the CDR3 is TGTGCCAGCAGAGGGTTCGGCTATGGCTACACCTTC. It specifies CASRGFGYGYTF. The chain combines TRBV28 with TRBJ1-2, with D hard to call. CDR1 is MDHEN, CDR2 SYDVKM, per germline. CDR3 length: 12 amino acids. V lost 6 bases, J lost 4 bases, and 9 bases lay in between.

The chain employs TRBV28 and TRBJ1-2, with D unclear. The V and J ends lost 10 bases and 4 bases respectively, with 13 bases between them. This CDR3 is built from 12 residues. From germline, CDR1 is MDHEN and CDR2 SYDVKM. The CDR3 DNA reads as TGTGCCACCTTAGACGGAAGCTATGGCTACACCTTC. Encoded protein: CATLDGSYGYTF.

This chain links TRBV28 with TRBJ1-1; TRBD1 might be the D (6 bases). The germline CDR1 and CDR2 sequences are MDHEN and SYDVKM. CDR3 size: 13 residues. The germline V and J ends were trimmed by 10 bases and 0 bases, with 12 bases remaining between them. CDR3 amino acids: CAIYGQMNTEAFF. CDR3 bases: TGTGCCATCTATGGACAGATGAACACTGAAGCTTTCTTT.

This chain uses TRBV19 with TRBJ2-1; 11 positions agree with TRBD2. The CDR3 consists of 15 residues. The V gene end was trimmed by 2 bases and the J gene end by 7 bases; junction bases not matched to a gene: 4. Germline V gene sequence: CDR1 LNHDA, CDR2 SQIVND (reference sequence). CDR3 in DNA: TGTGCCAGTAGTATATCGGCTAGCGGGAGGAATGAGCAGTTCTTC. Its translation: CASSISASGRNEQFF.

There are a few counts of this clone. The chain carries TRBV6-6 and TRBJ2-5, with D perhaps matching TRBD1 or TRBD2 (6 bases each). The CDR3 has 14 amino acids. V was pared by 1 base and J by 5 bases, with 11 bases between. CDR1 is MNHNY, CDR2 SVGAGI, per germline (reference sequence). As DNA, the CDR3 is TGTGCCAGCAGTTACTTACTAGGGGGGGAGACCCAGTACTTC. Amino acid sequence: CASSYLLGGETQYF.

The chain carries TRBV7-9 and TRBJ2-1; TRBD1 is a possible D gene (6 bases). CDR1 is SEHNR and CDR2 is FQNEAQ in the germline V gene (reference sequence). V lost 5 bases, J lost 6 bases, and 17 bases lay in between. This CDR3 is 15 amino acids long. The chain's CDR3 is CASSERTQGPNEQFF. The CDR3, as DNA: TGTGCCAGCAGCGAAAGGACCCAGGGGCCCAATGAGCAGTTCTTC.

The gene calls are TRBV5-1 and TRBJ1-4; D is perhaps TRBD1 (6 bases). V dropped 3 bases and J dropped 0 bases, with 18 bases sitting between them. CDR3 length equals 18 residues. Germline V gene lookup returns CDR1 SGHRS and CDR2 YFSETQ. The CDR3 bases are TGCGCCAGCAGCTCCCCCGCGGGGGGCTTTGCAACTAATGAAAAACTGTTTTTT. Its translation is CASSSPAGGFATNEKLFF.

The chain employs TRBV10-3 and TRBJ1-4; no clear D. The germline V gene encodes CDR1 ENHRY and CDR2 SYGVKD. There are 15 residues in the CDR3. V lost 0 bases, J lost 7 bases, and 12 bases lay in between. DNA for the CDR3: TGTGCCATCAGTGAGTCGATAGGTGCGGGTGAAAAACTGTTTTTT. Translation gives CAISESIGAGEKLFF.

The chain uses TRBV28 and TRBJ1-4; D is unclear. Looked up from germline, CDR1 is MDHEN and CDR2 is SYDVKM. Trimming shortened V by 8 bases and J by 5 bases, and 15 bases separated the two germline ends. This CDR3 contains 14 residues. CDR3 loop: CASHSQLPNEKLFF. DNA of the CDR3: TGTGCCAGCCACAGCCAGTTGCCCAATGAAAAACTGTTTTTT. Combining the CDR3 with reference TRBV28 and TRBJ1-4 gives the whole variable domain DVKVTQSSRYLVKRTGEKVFLECVQDMDHENMFWYRQDPGLGLRLIYFSYDVKMKEKGDIPEGYSVSREKKERFSLILESASTNQTSMYLCASHSQLPNEKLFFGSGTQLSVL.

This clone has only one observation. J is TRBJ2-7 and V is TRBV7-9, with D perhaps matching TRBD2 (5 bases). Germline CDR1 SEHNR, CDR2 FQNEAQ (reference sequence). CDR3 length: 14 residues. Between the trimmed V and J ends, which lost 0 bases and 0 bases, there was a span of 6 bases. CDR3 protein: CASSLAGNSYEQYF. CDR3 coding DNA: TGTGCCAGCAGCTTAGCCGGGAACTCCTACGAGCAGTACTTC.

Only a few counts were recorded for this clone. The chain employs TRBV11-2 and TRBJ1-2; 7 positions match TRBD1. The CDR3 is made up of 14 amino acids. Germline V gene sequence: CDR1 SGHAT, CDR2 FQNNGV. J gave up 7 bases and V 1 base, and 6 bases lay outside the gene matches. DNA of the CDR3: TGTGCCAGCAGCTTAGGGAGCAGGGGGGCTGGCTACACCTTC. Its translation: CASSLGSRGAGYTF.

Here the CDR3 reads CASSSPYYEQYF. The CDR3 DNA sequence: TGTGCCAGCAGCTCCCCCTACTACGAGCAGTACTTC. V and J are TRBV6-2 or TRBV6-3 and TRBJ2-7; D is uncertain. CDR1 and CDR2 from the germline V gene are MNHEY and SVGEGT. The CDR3 covers 12 residues. V shed 6 bases and J shed 3 bases, with 9 bases lying between them.

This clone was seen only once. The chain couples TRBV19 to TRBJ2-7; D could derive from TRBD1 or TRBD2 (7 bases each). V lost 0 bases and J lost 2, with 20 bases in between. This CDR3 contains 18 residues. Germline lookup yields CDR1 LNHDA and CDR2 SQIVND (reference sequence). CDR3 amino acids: CASSIDLGGGGRTYEQYF. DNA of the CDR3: TGTGCCAGTAGTATAGATCTGGGAGGGGGCGGTCGAACCTACGAGCAGTACTTC.

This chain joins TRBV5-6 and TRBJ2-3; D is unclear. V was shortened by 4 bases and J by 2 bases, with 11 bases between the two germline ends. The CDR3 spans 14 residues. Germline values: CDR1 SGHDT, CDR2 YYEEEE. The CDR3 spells CASSPPLFTDTQYF. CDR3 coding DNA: TGTGCCAGCAGCCCCCCCCTATTCACAGATACGCAGTATTTT.

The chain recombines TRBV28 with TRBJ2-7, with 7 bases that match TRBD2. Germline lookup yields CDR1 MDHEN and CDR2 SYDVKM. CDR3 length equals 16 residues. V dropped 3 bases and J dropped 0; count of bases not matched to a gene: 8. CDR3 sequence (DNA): TGTGCCAGCAGTTTCCATCTAGCGGTCCTCTCCTACGAGCAGTACTTC. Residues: CASSFHLAVLSYEQYF.

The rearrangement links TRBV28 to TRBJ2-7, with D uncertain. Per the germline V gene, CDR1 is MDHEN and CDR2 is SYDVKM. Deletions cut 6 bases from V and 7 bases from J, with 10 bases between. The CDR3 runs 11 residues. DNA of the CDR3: TGTGCCAGCAGCCCCACCCGGGAGCAGTACTTC. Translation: CASSPTREQYF.

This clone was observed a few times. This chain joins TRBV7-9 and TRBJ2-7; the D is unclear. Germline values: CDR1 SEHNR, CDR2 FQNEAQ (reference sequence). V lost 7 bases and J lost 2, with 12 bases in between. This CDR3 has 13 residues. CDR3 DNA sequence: TGTGCCAGCACCCGCGACGCCGCCTACGAGCAGTACTTC. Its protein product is CASTRDAAYEQYF.

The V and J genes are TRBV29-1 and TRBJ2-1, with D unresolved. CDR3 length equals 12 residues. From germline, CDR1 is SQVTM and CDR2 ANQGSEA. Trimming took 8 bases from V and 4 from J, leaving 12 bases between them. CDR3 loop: CSSLWGYNEQFF. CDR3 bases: TGCAGCTCCTTATGGGGTTACAATGAGCAGTTCTTC.

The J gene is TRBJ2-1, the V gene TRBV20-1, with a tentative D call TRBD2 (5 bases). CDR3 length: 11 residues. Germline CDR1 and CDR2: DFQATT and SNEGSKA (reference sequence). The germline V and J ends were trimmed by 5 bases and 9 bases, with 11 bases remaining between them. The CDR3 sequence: CSASEGFEQFF. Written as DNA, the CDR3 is TGCAGTGCTTCAGAGGGATTTGAGCAGTTCTTC.

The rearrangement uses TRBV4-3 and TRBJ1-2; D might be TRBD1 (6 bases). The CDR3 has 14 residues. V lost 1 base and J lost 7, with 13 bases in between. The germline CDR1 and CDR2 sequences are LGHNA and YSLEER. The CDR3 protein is CASSQVGAGSGYTF. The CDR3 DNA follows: TGCGCCAGCAGCCAAGTGGGGGCTGGGAGTGGCTACACCTTC.

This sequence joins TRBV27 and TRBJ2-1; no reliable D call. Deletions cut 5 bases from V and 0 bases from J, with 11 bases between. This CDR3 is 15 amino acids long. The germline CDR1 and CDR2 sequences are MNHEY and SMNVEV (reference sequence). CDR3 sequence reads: CASSVDRSSYNEQFF. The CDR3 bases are TGTGCCAGCAGTGTGGATAGGAGCTCCTACAATGAGCAGTTCTTC.

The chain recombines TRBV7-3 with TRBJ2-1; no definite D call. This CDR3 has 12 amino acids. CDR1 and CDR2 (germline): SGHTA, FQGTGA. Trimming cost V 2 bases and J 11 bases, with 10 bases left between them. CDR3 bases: TGTGCCAGCAGCTTATCGTTAGGACAGCAGTTCTTC. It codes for CASSLSLGQQFF. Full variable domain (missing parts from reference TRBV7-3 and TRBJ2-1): GAGVSQTPSNKVTEKGKYVELRCDPISGHTALYWYRQSLGQGPEFLIYFQGTGAADDSGLPNDRFFAVRPEGSVSTLKIQRTERGDSAVYLCASSLSLGQQFFGPGTRLTVL.